The text below deals with one T cell receptor beta chain. The antigen is undetermined. MiXCR, applied by TCRdb to the RT-PCR reads, yields one record per CDR3 protein. The sample comprises some 4,000 distinct CDR3 sequences, 70% to 90% of which are singletons, and 3.7% rests with the top ten. The sample belongs to a study of yellow fever vaccine responses in identical twins. Overall study results and limits: As reported, the vaccine T cell response of twins seemed partly convergent and partly personalized.

The receptor was derived from a young woman who received the yellow fever vaccine. The starting material was T cells from blood (PBMCs), unsorted or a sorted subset (not recorded which), obtained before or after yellow fever vaccination (not recorded which).

Here the CDR3 DNA reads TGTGCCAGCAGTAAGAGACTAGCGGCATCCTACGAGCAGTACTTC. Translated, it gives CASSKRLAASYEQYF. The gene calls are TRBV2 and TRBJ2-7; 9 positions match TRBD2. Germline-derived CDR1 and CDR2 are SNHLY and FYNNEI. There are 15 residues in the CDR3. Trimming cost V 5 bases and J 1 base; bases outside gene matches: 6.